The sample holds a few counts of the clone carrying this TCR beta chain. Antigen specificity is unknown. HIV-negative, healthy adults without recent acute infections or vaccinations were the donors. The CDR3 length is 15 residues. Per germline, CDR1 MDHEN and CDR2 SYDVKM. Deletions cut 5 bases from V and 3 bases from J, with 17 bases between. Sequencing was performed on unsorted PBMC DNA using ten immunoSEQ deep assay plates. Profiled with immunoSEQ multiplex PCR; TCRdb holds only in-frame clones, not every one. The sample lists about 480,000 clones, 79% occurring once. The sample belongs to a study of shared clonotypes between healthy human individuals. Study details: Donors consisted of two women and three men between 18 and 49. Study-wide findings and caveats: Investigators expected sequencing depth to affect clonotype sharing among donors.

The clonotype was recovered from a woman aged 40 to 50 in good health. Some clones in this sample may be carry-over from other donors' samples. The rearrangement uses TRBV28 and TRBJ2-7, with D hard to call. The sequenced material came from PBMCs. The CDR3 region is CASSAQVLPDYEQYF. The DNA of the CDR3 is TGTGCCAGCAGTGCCCAGGTACTACCTGACTACGAGCAGTACTTC. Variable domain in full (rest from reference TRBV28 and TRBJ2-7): DVKVTQSSRYLVKRTGEKVFLECVQDMDHENMFWYRQDPGLGLRLIYFSYDVKMKEKGDIPEGYSVSREKKERFSLILESASTNQTSMYLCASSAQVLPDYEQYFGPGTRLTVT.